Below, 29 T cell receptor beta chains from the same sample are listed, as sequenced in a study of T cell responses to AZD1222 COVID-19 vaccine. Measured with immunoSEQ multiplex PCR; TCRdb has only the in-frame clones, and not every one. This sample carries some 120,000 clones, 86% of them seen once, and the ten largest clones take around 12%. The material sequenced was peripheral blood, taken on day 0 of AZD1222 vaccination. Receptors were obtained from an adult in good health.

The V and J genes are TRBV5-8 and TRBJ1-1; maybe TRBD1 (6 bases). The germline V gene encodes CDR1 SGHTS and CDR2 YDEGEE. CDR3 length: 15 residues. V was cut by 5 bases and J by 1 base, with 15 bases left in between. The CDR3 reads CASSYVGGQNTEAFF. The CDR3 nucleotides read TGTGCCAGCAGTTATGTTGGGGGACAGAACACTGAAGCTTTCTTT.

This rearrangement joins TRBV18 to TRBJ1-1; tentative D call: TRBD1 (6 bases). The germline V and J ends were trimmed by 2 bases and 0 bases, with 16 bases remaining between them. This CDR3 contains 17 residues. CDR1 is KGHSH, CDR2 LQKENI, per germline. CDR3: CASSPYGGPGVNTEAFF. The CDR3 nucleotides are TGTGCCAGCTCACCATACGGGGGCCCTGGCGTGAACACTGAAGCTTTCTTT.

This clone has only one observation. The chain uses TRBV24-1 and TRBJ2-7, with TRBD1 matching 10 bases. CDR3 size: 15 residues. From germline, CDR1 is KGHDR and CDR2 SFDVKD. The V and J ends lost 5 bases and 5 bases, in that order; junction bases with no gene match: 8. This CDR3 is CATSAKGTGVHEQYF. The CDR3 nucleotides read TGTGCCACCAGTGCAAAGGGGACAGGGGTCCACGAGCAGTACTTC.

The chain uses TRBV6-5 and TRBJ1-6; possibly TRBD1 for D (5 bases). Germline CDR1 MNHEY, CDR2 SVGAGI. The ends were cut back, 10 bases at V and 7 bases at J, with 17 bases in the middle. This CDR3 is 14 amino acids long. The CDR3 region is CATTGLSKNSPLHF. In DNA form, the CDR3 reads TGTGCCACCACGGGACTCTCGAAGAATTCACCCCTCCACTTT.

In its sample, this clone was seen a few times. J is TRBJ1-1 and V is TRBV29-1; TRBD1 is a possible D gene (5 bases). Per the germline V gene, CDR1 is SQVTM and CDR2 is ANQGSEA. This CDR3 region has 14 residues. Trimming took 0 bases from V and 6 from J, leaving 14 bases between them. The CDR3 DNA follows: TGCAGCGTTGAAGATCAAGGGGAAGGGTCTGAAGCTTTCTTT. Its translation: CSVEDQGEGSEAFF.

CDR3 coding DNA: TGTGCCAGCACCTCGGGGGGGGGCTCCAACTATGGCTACACCTTC. Translating it yields CASTSGGGSNYGYTF. The genes are TRBV6-5 and TRBJ1-2, with a weak D call TRBD1 (6 bases). This CDR3 is built from 15 residues. The germline gives CDR1 MNHEY, CDR2 SVGAGI. Trimming shortened V by 7 bases and J by 2 bases, and 17 bases separated the two germline ends.

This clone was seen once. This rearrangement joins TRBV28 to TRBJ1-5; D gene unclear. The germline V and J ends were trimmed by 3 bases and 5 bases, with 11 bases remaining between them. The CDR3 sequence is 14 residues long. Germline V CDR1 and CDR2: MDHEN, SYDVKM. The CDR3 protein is CASSLHGRDQPQHF. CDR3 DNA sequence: TGTGCCAGCAGTTTGCACGGACGAGATCAGCCCCAGCATTTT.

The CDR3 reads CASSLRAGPTGELFF. Written as DNA, the CDR3 is TGTGCCAGCAGCTTAAGGGCGGGGCCTACCGGGGAGCTGTTTTTT. The chain employs TRBV7-2 and TRBJ2-2; possibly TRBD2 for D (6 bases). The V end was cut by 2 bases, the J end by 5 bases, with 12 bases between. This CDR3 comprises 15 residues. Per the germline V gene, CDR1 is SGHTA and CDR2 is FQGNSA.

As DNA, the CDR3 is TGTGCCAGCAGCGCAACGGGGGGCCGAAGATCAGATACGCAGTATTTT. Protein sequence: CASSATGGRRSDTQYF. The chain is built from TRBV11-2 and TRBJ2-3, with a weak D call TRBD2 (7 bases). The germline CDR1 and CDR2 sequences are SGHAT and FQNNGV. The V end lost 5 bases, the J end lost 4 bases, and 19 bases lay between the germline ends. The CDR3 is 16 residues long.

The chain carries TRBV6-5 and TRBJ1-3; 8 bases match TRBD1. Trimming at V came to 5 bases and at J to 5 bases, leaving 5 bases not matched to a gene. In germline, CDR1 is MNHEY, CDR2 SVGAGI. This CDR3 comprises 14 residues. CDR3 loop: CASSPDRGRNTIYF. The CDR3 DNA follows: TGTGCCAGCAGTCCCGACAGGGGAAGAAACACCATATATTTT.

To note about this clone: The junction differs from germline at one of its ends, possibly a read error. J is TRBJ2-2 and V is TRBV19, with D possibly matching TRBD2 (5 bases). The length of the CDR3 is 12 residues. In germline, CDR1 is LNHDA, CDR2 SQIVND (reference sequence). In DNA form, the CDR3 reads TGTGCCAGTAGTATTAACAGTCTGGACTCCGCTTTT. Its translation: CASSINSLDSAF.

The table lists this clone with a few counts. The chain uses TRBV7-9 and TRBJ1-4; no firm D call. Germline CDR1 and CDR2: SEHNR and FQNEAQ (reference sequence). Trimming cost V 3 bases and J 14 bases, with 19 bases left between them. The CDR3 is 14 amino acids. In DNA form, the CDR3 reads TGTGCCAGCAGCTTCCACACGTCCCGTGCTCTGCTGTTTTTT. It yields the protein CASSFHTSRALLFF.

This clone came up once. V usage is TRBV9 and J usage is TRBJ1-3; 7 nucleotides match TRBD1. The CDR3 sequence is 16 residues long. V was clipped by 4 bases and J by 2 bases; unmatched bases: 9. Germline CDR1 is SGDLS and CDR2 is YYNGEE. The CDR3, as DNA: TGTGCCAGCAGCCCGCGACAGGGTAGCACTGGAAACACCATATATTTT. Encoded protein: CASSPRQGSTGNTIYF.

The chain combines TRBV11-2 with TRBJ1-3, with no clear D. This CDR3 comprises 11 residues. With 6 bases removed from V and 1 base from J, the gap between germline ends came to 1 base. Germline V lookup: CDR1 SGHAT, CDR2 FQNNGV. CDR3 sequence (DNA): TGTGCCAGCAGATCTGGAAACACCATATATTTT. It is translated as CASRSGNTIYF.

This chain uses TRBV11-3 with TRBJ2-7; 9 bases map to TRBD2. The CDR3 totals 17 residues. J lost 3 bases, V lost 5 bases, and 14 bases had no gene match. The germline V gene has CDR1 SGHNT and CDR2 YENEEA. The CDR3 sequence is CASSPGGLAGRRYEQYF. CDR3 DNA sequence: TGTGCCAGCAGCCCGGGAGGTCTAGCGGGAAGACGCTACGAGCAGTACTTC.

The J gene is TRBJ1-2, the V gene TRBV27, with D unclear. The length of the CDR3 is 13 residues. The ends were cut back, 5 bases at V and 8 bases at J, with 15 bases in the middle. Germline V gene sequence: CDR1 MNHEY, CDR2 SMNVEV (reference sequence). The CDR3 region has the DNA TGTGCCAGCAGTCCACGGCTAGGTAGGGGCTACACCTTC. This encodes CASSPRLGRGYTF.

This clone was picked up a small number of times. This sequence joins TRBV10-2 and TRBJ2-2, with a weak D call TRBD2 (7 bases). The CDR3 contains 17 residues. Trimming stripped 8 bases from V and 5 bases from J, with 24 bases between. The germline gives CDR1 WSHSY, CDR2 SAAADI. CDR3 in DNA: TGCGCCAGCCTGACGAGGACTAGGGGGGTTCGGACCGGGGAGCTGTTTTTT. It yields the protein CASLTRTRGVRTGELFF.

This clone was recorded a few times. CDR3 loop: CASSQEDYNEKLFF. The CDR3 region has the DNA TGTGCCAGCAGCCAAGAGGACTATAATGAAAAACTGTTTTTT. V gene TRBV3-1 (or the pseudogene TRBV3-2) combines with J gene TRBJ1-4; D gene unclear. There are 14 residues in the CDR3. Germline loops: CDR1 LGHDT, CDR2 YNNKEL (reference sequence). The V end was cut by 0 bases, the J end by 4 bases, with 6 bases between.

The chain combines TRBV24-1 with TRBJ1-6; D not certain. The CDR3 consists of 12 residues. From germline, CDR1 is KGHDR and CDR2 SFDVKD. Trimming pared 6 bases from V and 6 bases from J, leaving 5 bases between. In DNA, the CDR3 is TGTGCCACCAGTCAGGCTAATTCACCCCTCCACTTT. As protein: CATSQANSPLHF.

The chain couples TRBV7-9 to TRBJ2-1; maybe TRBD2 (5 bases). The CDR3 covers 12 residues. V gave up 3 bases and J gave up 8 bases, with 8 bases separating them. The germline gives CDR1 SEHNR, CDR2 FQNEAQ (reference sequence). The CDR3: CASSLSGDEQFF. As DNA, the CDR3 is TGTGCCAGCAGCTTGTCCGGGGATGAGCAGTTCTTC.

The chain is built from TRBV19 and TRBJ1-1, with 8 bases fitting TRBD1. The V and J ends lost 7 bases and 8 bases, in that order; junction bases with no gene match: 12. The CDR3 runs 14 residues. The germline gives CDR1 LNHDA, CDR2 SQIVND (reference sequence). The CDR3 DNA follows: TGTGCCAGTACCCGAGGACAGGGAGTCGACGAAGCTTTCTTT. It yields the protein CASTRGQGVDEAFF.

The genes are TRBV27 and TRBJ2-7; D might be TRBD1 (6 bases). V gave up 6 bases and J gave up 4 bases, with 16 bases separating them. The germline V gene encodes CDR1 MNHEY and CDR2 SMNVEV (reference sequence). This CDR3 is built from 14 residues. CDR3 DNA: TGTGCCAGCAGCCATACCGGGACACCGTACGAGCAGTACTTC. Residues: CASSHTGTPYEQYF.

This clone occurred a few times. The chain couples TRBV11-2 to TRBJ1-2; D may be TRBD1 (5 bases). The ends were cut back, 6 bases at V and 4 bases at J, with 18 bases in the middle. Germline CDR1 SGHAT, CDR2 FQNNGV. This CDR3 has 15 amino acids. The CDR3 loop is CASSEGAGQGYGYTF. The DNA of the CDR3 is TGTGCCAGCAGTGAAGGGGCGGGGCAGGGCTATGGCTACACCTTC.

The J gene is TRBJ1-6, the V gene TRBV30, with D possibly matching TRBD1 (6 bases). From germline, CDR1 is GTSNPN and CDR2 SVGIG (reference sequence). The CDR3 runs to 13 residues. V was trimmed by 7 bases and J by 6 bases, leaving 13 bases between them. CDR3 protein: CASGGTLNSPLHF. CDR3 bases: TGTGCCTCCGGTGGGACACTTAATTCACCCCTCCACTTT.

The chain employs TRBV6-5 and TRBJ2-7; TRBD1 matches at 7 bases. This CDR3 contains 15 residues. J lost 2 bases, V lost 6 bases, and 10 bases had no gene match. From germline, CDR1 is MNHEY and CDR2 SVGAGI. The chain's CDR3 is CASRSGRDSTYEQYF. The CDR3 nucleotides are TGTGCCAGCAGGTCCGGCCGGGACAGTACCTACGAGCAGTACTTC.

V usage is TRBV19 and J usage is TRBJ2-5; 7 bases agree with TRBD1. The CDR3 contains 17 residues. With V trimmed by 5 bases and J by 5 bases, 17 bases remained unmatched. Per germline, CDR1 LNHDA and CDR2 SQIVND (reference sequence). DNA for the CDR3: TGTGCCAGTAGTGTCCAGGGTCTAGGGGGCCGGATGGAGACCCAGTACTTC. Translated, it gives CASSVQGLGGRMETQYF.

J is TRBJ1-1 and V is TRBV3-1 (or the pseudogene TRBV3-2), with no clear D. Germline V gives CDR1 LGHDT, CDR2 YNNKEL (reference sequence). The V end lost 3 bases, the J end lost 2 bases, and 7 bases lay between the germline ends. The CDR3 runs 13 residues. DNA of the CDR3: TGTGCCAGCAGCCAGGGTGTAAACACTGAAGCTTTCTTT. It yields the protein CASSQGVNTEAFF.

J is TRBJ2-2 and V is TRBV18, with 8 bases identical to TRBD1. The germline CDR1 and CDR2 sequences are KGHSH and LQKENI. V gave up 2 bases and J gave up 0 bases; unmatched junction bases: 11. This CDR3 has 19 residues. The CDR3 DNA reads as TGTGCCAGCTCACCAATCTACAGGGGGGACCCAACGAACACCGGGGAGCTGTTTTTT. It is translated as CASSPIYRGDPTNTGELFF.

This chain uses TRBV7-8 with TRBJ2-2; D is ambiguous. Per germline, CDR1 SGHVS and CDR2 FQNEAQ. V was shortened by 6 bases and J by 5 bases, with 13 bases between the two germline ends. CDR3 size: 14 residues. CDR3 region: CASSSPPATGELFF. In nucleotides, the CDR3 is TGTGCCAGCAGTTCGCCACCGGCAACCGGGGAGCTGTTTTTT.